Detailed here is one T cell receptor beta chain. This clonotype was seen a few times. The antigen it recognizes is unknown. There are no base qualities to consult, and no much larger clone falls within one base. This sample is part of a study of T cell repertoires in cytomegalovirus infection (dated 2019 in TCRdb). In terms of the full investigation: Donor HLA type was relevant to the analysis, because carriage of CMV infection together with the matching HLA type was indicated by public TCR beta signatures. Beyond this particular receptor, the publication reports: Cumulative frequency of public TCR beta family members discriminated carriers of CMV infection plus the relevant HLA type in this cohort and an independent roughly 330-donor cohort. The ex vivo response was dominated by HLA-C-restricted CMV-specific TCR beta clonotypes, which also provided the single most frequent clonotype in two of eight donors.

Sequenced using an Illumina HiSeq 1500. The public reads were quality trimmed at Q25 with fastp and then assembled into clones with MiXCR by TCRdb, keeping productive beta chains. Every entry covers one CDR3 protein and lists the most common genes and DNA from its rows. The sample yields around 200,000 distinct CDR3 sequences; about 18% were counted once. The ten biggest clones cover 20% to 25% of the sample. Per the germline V gene (reference sequence), GTSNPN is the CDR1 and SVGIG is the CDR2. From its cysteine to its phenylalanine, the CDR3 spans 11 amino acids. Only the CDR3 portion is preserved as DNA: 33 bases, with reading frame beginning at the first base. The germline ends are 5 bases apart after V is trimmed by 5 bases and J by 1 base.

This sequence was found in a human donor in good health (CMV status not recorded). Some clones in this sample may be carry-over from other donors' samples. The sequenced sample was CD8+ T cells from PBMCs. Recombination joined TRBV30 with TRBJ1-1, with the D gene call left open. The nucleotides are TGTGCCTGGGTGGAGAACACTGAAGCTTTCTTT. This translates into CAWVENTEAFF.